The 32 T cell receptor beta chains below come from one sample, sequenced in a study of CD8 T cells in ankylosing spondylitis. The study's findings and limits: Ankylosing spondylitis blood appeared to carry a characteristic TCR beta motif of roughly 8 highly homologous variants.

No cognate antigen is known for these TCRs. TCRdb fed the 5' RACE reads into MiXCR, producing one record per CDR3 protein. The sample gives about 330,000 distinct CDR3 sequences, 7% to 9% of which show up once; roughly 15% is in the top ten. Sequencing used blood, either unsorted or a sorted T cell fraction (not recorded which). The receptors stem from a male donor with ankylosing spondylitis.

V is TRBV27 and J is TRBJ2-1; D is perhaps TRBD1 (6 bases). CDR1 is MNHEY, CDR2 SMNVEV, per germline (reference sequence). Trimming pared 0 bases from V and 1 base from J, leaving 10 bases between. This CDR3 contains 16 residues. The DNA for the CDR3 is TGTGCCAGCAGTTTATCAGGCAGGGGATCCTACAATGAGCAGTTCTTC. Amino acid sequence: CASSLSGRGSYNEQFF.

This clonotype showed up many times. V usage is TRBV27 and J usage is TRBJ2-7, with 8 bases identical to TRBD1. CDR1 is MNHEY and CDR2 is SMNVEV in the germline V gene (reference sequence). The CDR3 spans 15 residues. V dropped 5 bases and J dropped 0; count of bases not matched to a gene: 6. Here the CDR3 reads CASSQRQGSSYEQYF. The DNA of the CDR3 is TGTGCCAGCAGTCAACGACAGGGGAGCTCCTACGAGCAGTACTTC.

Only a few counts were recorded for this clonotype. The chain has TRBV7-9 and TRBJ2-5, with D unresolved. V lost 1 base and J lost 4, with 10 bases in between. The CDR3 spans 14 residues. Germline values: CDR1 SEHNR, CDR2 FQNEAQ (reference sequence). CDR3 in amino acids: CASSLDGQRETQYF. The CDR3 DNA reads as TGTGCCAGCAGCTTAGACGGCCAAAGAGAGACCCAGTACTTC.

This clonotype showed up just a few times. This chain joins TRBV7-9 and TRBJ1-1; D not certain. This CDR3 comprises 14 residues. V was shortened by 2 bases and J by 11 bases, with 18 bases between the two germline ends. Per the germline V gene, CDR1 is SEHNR and CDR2 is FQNEAQ (reference sequence). The CDR3 DNA follows: TGTGCCAGCAGCTTAAGCCACCAGCCCGACGGGGCTTTCTTT. It specifies CASSLSHQPDGAFF.

This clonotype was detected many times. The chain is built from TRBV6-1 and TRBJ1-4, with TRBD1 matching over 7 bases. J was trimmed by 5 bases and V by 7 bases; bases with no gene match: 7. Germline V gives CDR1 MNHNS, CDR2 SASEGT. The CDR3 has 14 amino acids. The DNA of the CDR3 is TGTGCCAGCAAACTACAGGGGAACAATGAAAAACTGTTTTTT. Its protein is CASKLQGNNEKLFF.

This clonotype came up many times. The genes are TRBV7-9 and TRBJ2-1; D unclear. Trimming left V 1 base short and J 6 bases short, with 4 bases between. Germline V gene data show CDR1 as SEHNR and CDR2 as FQNEAQ (reference sequence). This CDR3 has 12 residues. DNA of the CDR3: TGTGCCAGCAGCTTAGTTGCCAATGAGCAGTTCTTC. Its translation: CASSLVANEQFF.

A few counts support this clonotype. V is TRBV29-1 and J is TRBJ2-7; TRBD2 aligns across 8 bases. Germline assignment: CDR1 SQVTM and CDR2 ANQGSEA. This CDR3 has 12 amino acids. V shed 5 bases, J shed 4 bases, and the junction held 4 bases outside the gene matches. CDR3 in amino acids: CSVNGGDYEQYF. The CDR3 nucleotides are TGCAGCGTTAACGGGGGGGATTACGAGCAGTACTTC.

This clonotype was seen ten or more times. At one end the junction does not follow the germline gene, possibly because of a read error. The chain employs TRBV29-1 and TRBJ2-2; weak D call: TRBD1 (6 bases). The CDR3 has 14 residues. Germline V lookup: CDR1 SQVTM, CDR2 ANQGSEA. The CDR3 reads CSVGWQGNAGELFF. In DNA, the CDR3 is TGCAGCGTTGGGTGGCAGGGGAACGCCGGGGAGCTGTTTTTT.

There are many counts of this clonotype. CDR3 protein: CASSLSPGGPGYTF. The CDR3 DNA reads as TGTGCCAGCAGTTTATCGCCAGGGGGGCCTGGCTACACCTTC. The V and J genes are TRBV27 and TRBJ1-2; TRBD1 matches at 7 bases. V was pared by 0 bases and J by 7 bases, with 5 bases of the junction left unmatched. The CDR3 has 14 amino acids. CDR1 and CDR2 from the germline V gene are MNHEY and SMNVEV (reference sequence).

This clonotype was detected only a few times. The rearrangement joins TRBV28 to TRBJ2-1, with TRBD1 matching 8 bases. V dropped 6 bases and J dropped 4; count of bases not matched to a gene: 8. From germline, CDR1 is MDHEN and CDR2 SYDVKM. The CDR3 sequence is 15 residues long. The chain's CDR3 is CASSSTGDLYNEQFF. In DNA form, the CDR3 reads TGTGCCAGCAGCTCGACAGGGGACCTATACAATGAGCAGTTCTTC.

This clonotype showed up just a few times. The chain has TRBV25-1 and TRBJ2-1; perhaps TRBD2 as D (6 bases). The CDR3 is 13 amino acids. Germline-derived CDR1 and CDR2 are MGHDK and SYGVNS. V gave up 3 bases and J gave up 10 bases, with 13 bases separating them. CDR3 residues: CASSDPGAGEQFF. In nucleotides, the CDR3 is TGTGCCAGCAGTGATCCGGGAGCTGGAGAGCAGTTCTTC. The whole variable domain, filled in from reference TRBV25-1 and TRBJ2-1, reads EADIYQTPRYLVIGTGKKITLECSQTMGHDKMYWYQQDPGMELHLIHYSYGVNSTEKGDLSSESTVSRIRTEHFPLTLESARPSHTSQYLCASSDPGAGEQFFGPGTRLTVL.

The chain links TRBV6-6 to TRBJ2-5; tentatively, D is TRBD1 or TRBD2 (7 bases each). Trimming pared 2 bases from V and 14 bases from J, leaving 18 bases between. Per the germline V gene, CDR1 is MNHNY and CDR2 is SVGAGI (reference sequence). The CDR3 extends over 13 amino acids. CDR3 nucleotides: TGTGCCAGCAGTTACGCAGGGGGGGGGAGCGGATACTTC. It translates to CASSYAGGGSGYF.

V and J are TRBV5-6 and TRBJ1-5; 7 positions agree with TRBD1. Looked up from germline, CDR1 is SGHDT and CDR2 is YYEEEE. The CDR3 loop spans 18 amino acids. V lost 1 base, J lost 4 bases, and 14 bases stayed unmatched. The CDR3 DNA reads TGTGCCAGCAGCTTGCGACGATGGTCGGGACAGAATAATCAGCCCCAGCATTTT. Its translation is CASSLRRWSGQNNQPQHF.

V usage is TRBV12-3 or TRBV12-4 and J usage is TRBJ1-1; D is uncertain. The CDR3 spans 10 residues. V was clipped by 8 bases and J by 11 bases, with 12 bases between them. The CDR3 is CASGTNKAFF. The CDR3 DNA follows: TGTGCCAGCGGAACGAATAAGGCTTTCTTT.

This chain connects TRBV7-2 to TRBJ1-3; weak D call: TRBD1 (5 bases). V lost 2 bases, J lost 0 bases, and 11 bases lay in between. Germline loops: CDR1 SGHTA, CDR2 FQGNSA. The CDR3 length is 16 residues. CDR3: CASSLRPTGSGNTIYF. CDR3 DNA sequence: TGTGCCAGCAGCTTAAGACCTACAGGCTCTGGAAACACCATATATTTT.

The genes are TRBV6-5 and TRBJ2-4; D is undetermined. Germline V gene lookup returns CDR1 MNHEY and CDR2 SVGAGI. This CDR3 is built from 15 residues. V was trimmed by 0 bases and J by 6 bases, leaving 12 bases between them. The CDR3 coding sequence is TGTGCCAGCAGTTACTCTAAGAGGACGGCAAACATTCAGTACTTC. This translates into CASSYSKRTANIQYF.

DNA for the CDR3: TGTGCCAGCAGCACCCACAGGAGCGGGGAGCTGTTTTTT. Protein product: CASSTHRSGELFF. The chain is built from TRBV7-3 and TRBJ2-2, with D possibly matching TRBD1 (5 bases). In germline, CDR1 is SGHTA, CDR2 FQGTGA. The CDR3 spans 13 residues. V was shortened by 5 bases and J by 7 bases, with 11 bases between the two germline ends.

This clonotype has a count of ten or more. V gene TRBV7-2 combines with J gene TRBJ2-7; TRBD1 agrees at 12 bases. Trimming at V came to 1 base and at J to 6 bases, leaving 4 bases not matched to a gene. This CDR3 contains 15 residues. Germline V CDR1 and CDR2: SGHTA, FQGNSA. DNA of the CDR3: TGTGCCAGCAGCTTAGAGGGACAGGGGGCCATCGAGCAGTACTTC. Translating gives CASSLEGQGAIEQYF.

This clonotype was seen repeatedly, ten times or more. The chain links TRBV10-3 to TRBJ2-1; TRBD2 agrees at 9 bases. This CDR3 spans 15 amino acids. The germline V gene encodes CDR1 ENHRY and CDR2 SYGVKD. V shed 6 bases, J shed 6 bases, and the junction held 9 bases outside the gene matches. DNA for the CDR3: TGTGCCATCAGCGCGACTAGCGGAGGGTTCAATGAGCAGTTCTTC. It encodes CAISATSGGFNEQFF.

The rearrangement uses TRBV7-2 and TRBJ2-7, with 14 bases aligning to TRBD2. The CDR3 extends over 15 amino acids. Germline lookup yields CDR1 SGHTA and CDR2 FQGNSA. V lost 3 bases and J lost 5; bases outside the gene matches: 3. DNA of the CDR3: TGTGCCAGCAGCTTGGGACTAGCGGGAGTACACGAGCAGTACTTC. Amino acids: CASSLGLAGVHEQYF.

The chain recombines TRBV12-3 or TRBV12-4 with TRBJ2-2; D assignment may be TRBD1 or TRBD2 (5 bases each). V was clipped by 6 bases and J by 9 bases, with 11 bases between them. The CDR3 runs 12 residues. CDR3 DNA: TGTGCCAGCAGCCCGGGACCTAGGGAGCTGTTTTTT. Encoded protein: CASSPGPRELFF.

A few counts support this clonotype. The V and J genes are TRBV7-3 and TRBJ2-1, with 12 nucleotides matching TRBD1. The germline V gene has CDR1 SGHTA and CDR2 FQGTGA. The CDR3 contains 14 residues. J was trimmed by 6 bases and V by 5 bases; bases with no gene match: 2. CDR3 sequence: CASSAGQGANEQFF. The CDR3 DNA follows: TGTGCCAGCAGCGCGGGACAGGGGGCCAATGAGCAGTTCTTC.

The table lists this clonotype with a few counts. The rearrangement uses TRBV5-1 and TRBJ2-7, with a possible D match to TRBD2 (5 bases). Germline CDR1 SGHRS, CDR2 YFSETQ. This CDR3 contains 15 residues. The V gene lost 0 bases and the J gene lost 7 bases, with 17 bases spanning the gap. The CDR3 here is CASSLETSRRREQYF. The DNA of the CDR3 is TGCGCCAGCAGCTTGGAAACTTCGCGTAGGAGGGAGCAGTACTTC.

The chain links TRBV29-1 to TRBJ2-2; 11 bases align to TRBD1. Germline lookup yields CDR1 SQVTM and CDR2 ANQGSEA. The V and J ends lost 7 bases and 4 bases, in that order; junction bases with no gene match: 5. This CDR3 contains 14 residues. CDR3 nucleotide sequence: TGCAGCGGAAGGGACAGGGGGGGCACCGGGGAGCTGTTTTTT. Translation: CSGRDRGGTGELFF.

In its sample, this clonotype was seen many times. V is TRBV7-9 and J is TRBJ2-7, with 7 positions matching TRBD2. Germline CDR1 SEHNR, CDR2 FQNEAQ (reference sequence). The trim removed 6 bases at V and 4 bases at J, leaving 3 bases unmatched. The CDR3 runs 12 residues. CDR3 sequence: CASSSSGYEQYF. The CDR3 bases are TGTGCCAGCAGTTCTAGCGGATACGAGCAGTACTTC.

This clonotype came up many times. V usage is TRBV27 and J usage is TRBJ1-6; no reliable D call. CDR3 length: 15 residues. Germline V gene sequence: CDR1 MNHEY, CDR2 SMNVEV (reference sequence). V lost 9 bases, J lost 5 bases, and 17 bases lay in between. CDR3 nucleotides: TGTGCCAGTGCCAACGTTGGAGAGGATAATTCACCCCTCCACTTT. Residues: CASANVGEDNSPLHF.

V gene TRBV27 combines with J gene TRBJ1-4; D is perhaps TRBD1 (6 bases). CDR1 and CDR2 from the germline V gene are MNHEY and SMNVEV (reference sequence). This CDR3 is 14 amino acids long. Trimming stripped 4 bases from V and 4 bases from J, with 10 bases between. This chain's CDR3 is CASSSGGFNEKLFF. CDR3 DNA sequence: TGTGCCAGCAGTTCCGGGGGCTTTAATGAAAAACTGTTTTTT.

There are a few counts of this clonotype. This chain connects TRBV2 to TRBJ2-2, with D perhaps matching TRBD1 or TRBD2 (6 bases each). The V and J ends lost 5 bases and 8 bases respectively, with 15 bases between them. The CDR3 has 14 residues. CDR1 SNHLY and CDR2 FYNNEI come from the germline V gene. CDR3 sequence reads: CASSPDRGRGELFF. DNA for the CDR3: TGTGCCAGCAGTCCCGATCGGGGGCGTGGGGAGCTGTTTTTT.

V and J are TRBV27 and TRBJ1-4; TRBD1 agrees at 7 bases. CDR1 is MNHEY, CDR2 SMNVEV, per germline (reference sequence). The CDR3 loop spans 13 amino acids. The junction had 4 bases not matched to a gene; V was cut back by 4 bases and J by 8 bases. CDR3 sequence reads: CASSSPDREKLFF. The CDR3 DNA follows: TGTGCCAGCAGTTCCCCGGACAGGGAAAAACTGTTTTTT.

This clonotype was observed a handful of times. The genes are TRBV20-1 and TRBJ1-5; D is perhaps TRBD1 (5 bases). The length of the CDR3 is 13 residues. V dropped 5 bases and J dropped 3 bases, with 11 bases sitting between them. Germline lookup yields CDR1 DFQATT and CDR2 SNEGSKA (reference sequence). CDR3 region: CSAAGFPNQPQHF. The CDR3 DNA sequence: TGCAGTGCTGCAGGGTTTCCCAATCAGCCCCAGCATTTT.

This clonotype occurred many times. This chain connects TRBV20-1 to TRBJ2-1, with D unclear. Per germline, CDR1 DFQATT and CDR2 SNEGSKA (reference sequence). Trimming cost V 5 bases and J 0 bases, with 8 bases left between them. CDR3 size: 13 residues. The CDR3 reads CSAAVSSYNEQFF. The CDR3 DNA reads TGCAGTGCTGCGGTAAGCTCCTACAATGAGCAGTTCTTC.

The J gene is TRBJ1-1, the V gene TRBV7-9; D is perhaps TRBD1 (6 bases). Germline CDR1 and CDR2: SEHNR and FQNEAQ (reference sequence). CDR3 length: 12 amino acids. The V end was cut by 3 bases, the J end by 9 bases, with 11 bases between. The CDR3 DNA reads TGTGCCAGCAGCTTCCCGGACAGAAAAGCTTTCTTT. Translating it yields CASSFPDRKAFF.